This T cell receptor beta chain came from a study of cytotoxic CD8 clonotypes in ibrutinib-treated CLL (dated by TCRdb to about 2021). Study-wide context: The cohort was composed of ten to eleven relapsed/refractory and around 15 treatment-naive patients; IGHV unmutated status was identified in 17 patients. Every sample from remission and from progressive disease was obtained while the patients were still on ibrutinib. Samples at response were collected after a median of roughly 13 months of treatment, with a range of about 6 to 40 months. Cryopreserved peripheral blood mononuclear cells were collected before treatment, at response, and at either disease progression or sustained remission. Longitudinal samples were available for about 30% of the roughly 90 trial participants. Responses were partial in some 24 patients and complete in 2; after median about 63 months follow-up, roughly 14 stayed in remission and roughly twelve progressed. On average, each sample yielded 250,000 to 300,000 productive templates and over 90,000 productive rearrangements.

The goal of deep resolution MiSeq sequencing was a depth between 1 in 1 million and 1 in 200,000 T cells, and coverage averaged 10x per clonotype. The immunoSEQ hsTCRB Kit was used to generate the TCR beta libraries. As for how the authors treated the data: The data were analyzed with ImmunoSEQ Analyzer and ImmunoSEQ Data Assistant, and V, D and J gene assignments followed IMGT definitions. Clonality, which ranges from 0 to 1, was calculated as one minus the normalized Shannon entropy of productive rearrangement frequencies. Only overrepresented clonotypes making up at least 0.05% of the repertoire of each patient were included in the public clonotype analysis. Some 14 age-matched healthy donor repertoires from immuneACCESS served as clonality controls. TCRdb limited this immuneACCESS table to in-frame rearrangements with V and J called. A share of clones is missing; checked studies link under half to unresolved V genes, and the rest is unexplained. V and J calls and clone size follow that table, whereas D and trimming were derived from the DNA. A total of approximately 48,000 clones appear in this sample, about half of them only once. The ten largest clones represent 30% to 35% of the sample.

The germline V gene provides CDR1 SGHTA and CDR2 FQGNSA. V is cut by 5 bases and J by 3 bases, and the space between the germline ends is 13 bases. The CDR3 runs 14 residues from the cysteine to the phenylalanine. Of the read, only the CDR3 DNA is kept; its 42 bases are in frame from base 1. What the time point label conveys for this sample: 12 to 13 months on ibrutinib. For TCR beta library preparation, roughly 2.2 micrograms of genomic DNA were isolated from cryopreserved PBMCs. Longitudinal blood samples from CLL patients receiving ibrutinib monotherapy were subjected to high-throughput TCR beta sequencing. The patients took part in an open-label, single-center phase 2 trial of ibrutinib monotherapy. This clone was picked up a small number of times. This receptor's antigen is unknown. No much larger clone is present one base from it, and per-base qualities are unavailable. Study-level results and caveats: Sustained-remission and progressing patients did not have matched sampling times, and lymph node repertoires were not examined. At ibrutinib response clonality went up, during sustained remission it held steady, and at progression it dropped back toward baseline. Baseline clonality was found to be higher than that of age-matched healthy donors and was strongly correlated with circulating CD8+ T-cell counts. Public clonotypes were rare and either contracted or stayed stable during treatment, and the rise in clonality at ibrutinib response reflected the expansion of private clonotypes.

The sequence came from a human donor with chronic lymphocytic leukemia. Sequencing was performed on PBMCs, taken after 12 months of ibrutinib treatment. This chain is built from TRBV7-2 and TRBJ2-5, and possibly TRBD1, on 6 matching bases. Here is the DNA: TGTGCCAGCAGCACTGGGACATTAAAAGAGACCCAGTACTTC. Its translation is CASSTGTLKETQYF.